The present T cell receptor beta chain was sequenced within a study of T cell responses to AZD1222 COVID-19 vaccine. Here immunoSEQ multiplex PCR was the method, and the copy in TCRdb shows in-frame clones only, minus some. The sample contains roughly 200,000 clones, around 92% of which appear only once. Study-wide findings and caveats: It should be noted that donors were predominantly white British and more often female, and clonal diversity was possibly underestimated.

Germline CDR1 and CDR2: SGHTA and FQGTGA. The CDR3 sequence is 13 residues long. V was pared by 5 bases and J by 8 bases, with 15 bases between. Points on this clone: Its specificity is not known.

Sequenced material: peripheral blood, taken on day 0 of AZD1222 vaccination. The chain is built from TRBV7-3 and TRBJ1-2; D is possibly TRBD1 (6 bases). The TCR sequence derives from an adult in good health. CDR3 nucleotides: TGTGCCAGCAGCACAGGGCCTACGGGGGGCTACACCTTC. Its protein is CASSTGPTGGYTF.